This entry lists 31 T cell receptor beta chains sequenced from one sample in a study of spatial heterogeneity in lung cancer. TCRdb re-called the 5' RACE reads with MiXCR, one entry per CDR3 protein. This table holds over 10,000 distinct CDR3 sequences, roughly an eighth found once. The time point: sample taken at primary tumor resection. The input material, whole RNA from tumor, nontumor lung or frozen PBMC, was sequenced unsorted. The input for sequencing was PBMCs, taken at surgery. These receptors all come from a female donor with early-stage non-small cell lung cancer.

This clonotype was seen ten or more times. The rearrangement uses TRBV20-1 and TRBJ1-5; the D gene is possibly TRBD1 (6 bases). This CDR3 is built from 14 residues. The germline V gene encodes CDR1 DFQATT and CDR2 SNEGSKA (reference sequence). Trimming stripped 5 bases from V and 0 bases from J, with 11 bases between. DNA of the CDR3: TGCAGTGCTTCGGACAGCCTTAGCAATCAGCCCCAGCATTTT. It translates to CSASDSLSNQPQHF.

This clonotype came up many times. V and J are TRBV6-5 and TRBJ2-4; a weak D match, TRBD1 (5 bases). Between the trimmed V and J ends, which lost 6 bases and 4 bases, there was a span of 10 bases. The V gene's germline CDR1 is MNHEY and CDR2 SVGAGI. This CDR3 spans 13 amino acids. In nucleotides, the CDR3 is TGTGCCAGCAGCGACAGTTTGAAAAACATTCAGTACTTC. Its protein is CASSDSLKNIQYF.

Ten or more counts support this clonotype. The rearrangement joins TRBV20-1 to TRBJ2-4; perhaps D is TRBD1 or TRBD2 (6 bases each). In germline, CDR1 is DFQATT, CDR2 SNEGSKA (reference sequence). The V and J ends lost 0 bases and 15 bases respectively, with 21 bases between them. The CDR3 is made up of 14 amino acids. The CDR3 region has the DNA TGCAGTGCTAGAGACCAGGGGACTGCTCAATCCGCGTACTTC. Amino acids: CSARDQGTAQSAYF.

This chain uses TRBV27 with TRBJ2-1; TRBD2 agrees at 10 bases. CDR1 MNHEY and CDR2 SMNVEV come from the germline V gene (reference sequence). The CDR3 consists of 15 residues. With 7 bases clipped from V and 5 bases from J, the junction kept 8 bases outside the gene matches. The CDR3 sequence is CASNLAGVGNNEQFF. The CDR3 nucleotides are TGTGCCAGCAACCTAGCGGGGGTAGGGAACAATGAGCAGTTCTTC.

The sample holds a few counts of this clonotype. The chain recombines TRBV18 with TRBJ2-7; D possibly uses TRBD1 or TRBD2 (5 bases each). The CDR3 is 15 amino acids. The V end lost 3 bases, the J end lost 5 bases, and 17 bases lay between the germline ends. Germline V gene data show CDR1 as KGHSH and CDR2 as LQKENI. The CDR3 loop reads CASSPGVGESDEQYF. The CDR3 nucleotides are TGTGCCAGCTCACCCGGCGTAGGGGAGAGCGACGAGCAGTACTTC.

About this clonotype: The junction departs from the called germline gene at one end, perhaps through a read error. The CDR3 spells CASRSRLGRGDYNEQFF. The CDR3 DNA is TGTGCCAGCAGATCCCGGTTAGGGCGGGGGGACTACAATGAGCAATTCTTC. The chain employs TRBV6-2 or TRBV6-3 and TRBJ2-1, with 8 bases fitting TRBD2. The CDR3 length is 17 residues. CDR1 is MNHEY and CDR2 is SVGEGT in the germline V gene.

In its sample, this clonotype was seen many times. The CDR3 region has the DNA TGTGCCATCAGTGCGACAGGGGGGCAGAACGAGCAGTACTTC. This codes for CAISATGGQNEQYF. The chain joins TRBV10-3 to TRBJ2-7, with 9 bases fitting TRBD1. The germline gives CDR1 ENHRY, CDR2 SYGVKD. V lost 4 bases and J lost 5; bases outside the gene matches: 6. The CDR3 loop spans 14 amino acids.

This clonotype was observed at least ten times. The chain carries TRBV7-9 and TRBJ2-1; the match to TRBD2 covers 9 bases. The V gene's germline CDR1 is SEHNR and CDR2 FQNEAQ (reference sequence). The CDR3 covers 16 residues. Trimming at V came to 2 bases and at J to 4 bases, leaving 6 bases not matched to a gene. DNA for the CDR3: TGTGCCAGCAGCTTACTGGCGGGGGGGCCGTACAATGAGCAGTTCTTC. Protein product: CASSLLAGGPYNEQFF.

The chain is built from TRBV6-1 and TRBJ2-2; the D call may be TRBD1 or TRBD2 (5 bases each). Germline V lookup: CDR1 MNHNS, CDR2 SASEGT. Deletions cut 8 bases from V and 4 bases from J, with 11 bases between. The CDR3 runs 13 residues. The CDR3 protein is CASGTGGTGELFF. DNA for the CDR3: TGTGCCAGCGGAACAGGAGGCACCGGGGAGCTGTTTTTT.

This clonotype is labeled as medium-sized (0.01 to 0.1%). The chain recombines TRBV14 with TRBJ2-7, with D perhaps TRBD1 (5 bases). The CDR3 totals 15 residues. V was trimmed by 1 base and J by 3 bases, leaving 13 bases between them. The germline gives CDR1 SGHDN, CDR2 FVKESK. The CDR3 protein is CASSQVGRTIYEQYF. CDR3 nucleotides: TGTGCCAGCAGCCAAGTGGGGCGGACCATCTACGAGCAGTACTTC.

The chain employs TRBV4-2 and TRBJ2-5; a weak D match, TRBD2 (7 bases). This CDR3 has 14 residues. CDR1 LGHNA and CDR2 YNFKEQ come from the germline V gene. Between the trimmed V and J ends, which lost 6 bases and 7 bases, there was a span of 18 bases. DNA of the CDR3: TGTGCCAGCAGTCAGGGGAGGGCAGGAGGGACCCAGTACTTC. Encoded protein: CASSQGRAGGTQYF.

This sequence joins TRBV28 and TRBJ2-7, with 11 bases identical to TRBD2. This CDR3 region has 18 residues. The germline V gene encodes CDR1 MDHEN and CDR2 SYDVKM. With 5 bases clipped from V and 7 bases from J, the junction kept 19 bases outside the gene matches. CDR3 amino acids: CASSGFQDIAGGRGEQYF. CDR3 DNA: TGTGCCAGCAGTGGATTCCAAGATATAGCGGGAGGGCGAGGGGAGCAGTACTTC.

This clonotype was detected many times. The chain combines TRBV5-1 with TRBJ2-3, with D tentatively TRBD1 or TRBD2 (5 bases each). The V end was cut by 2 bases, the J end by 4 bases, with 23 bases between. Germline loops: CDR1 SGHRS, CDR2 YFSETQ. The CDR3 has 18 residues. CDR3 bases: TGCGCCAGCAGCTTTTCAGTCATCGGCGGTTGGGACCCAGATACGCAGTATTTT. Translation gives CASSFSVIGGWDPDTQYF.

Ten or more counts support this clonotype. The CDR3 sequence: CASSQRLAADTQYF. CDR3 bases: TGTGCCAGCAGTCAGCGGCTAGCTGCAGATACGCAGTATTTT. The chain combines TRBV7-9 with TRBJ2-3; maybe TRBD2 (5 bases). V was clipped by 6 bases and J by 4 bases, with 14 bases between them. Germline assignment: CDR1 SEHNR and CDR2 FQNEAQ (reference sequence). This CDR3 is 14 amino acids long.

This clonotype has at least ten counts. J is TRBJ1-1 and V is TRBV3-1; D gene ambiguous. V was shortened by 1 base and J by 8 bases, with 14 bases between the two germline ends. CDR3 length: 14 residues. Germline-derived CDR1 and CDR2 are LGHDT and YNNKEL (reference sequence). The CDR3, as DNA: TGTGCCAGCAGCCAAGTGTGGGAAACCGGGGAAGCTTTCTTT. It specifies CASSQVWETGEAFF.

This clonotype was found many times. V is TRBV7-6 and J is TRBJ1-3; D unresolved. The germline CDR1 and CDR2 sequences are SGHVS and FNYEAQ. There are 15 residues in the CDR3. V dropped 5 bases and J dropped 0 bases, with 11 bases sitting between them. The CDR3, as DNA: TGTGCCAGCAGCCCTGGGCCGAACTCTGGAAACACCATATATTTT. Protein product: CASSPGPNSGNTIYF.

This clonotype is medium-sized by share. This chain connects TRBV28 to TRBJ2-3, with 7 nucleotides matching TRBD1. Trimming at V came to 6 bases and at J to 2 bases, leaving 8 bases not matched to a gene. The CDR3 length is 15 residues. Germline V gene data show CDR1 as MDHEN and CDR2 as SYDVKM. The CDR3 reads CASRLRQGPTDTQYF. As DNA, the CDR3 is TGTGCCAGCAGATTAAGACAGGGCCCCACAGATACGCAGTATTTT.

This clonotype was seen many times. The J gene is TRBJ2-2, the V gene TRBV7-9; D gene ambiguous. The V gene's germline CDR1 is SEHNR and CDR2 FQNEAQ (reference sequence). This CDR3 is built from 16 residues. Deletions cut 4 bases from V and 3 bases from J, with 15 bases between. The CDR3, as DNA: TGTGCCAGCAGCTCCTACCGCTCGGCGGACACCGGGGAGCTGTTTTTT. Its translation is CASSSYRSADTGELFF.

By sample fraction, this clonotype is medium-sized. The chain's CDR3 is CASSAGLTGGEQYF. The DNA of the CDR3 is TGTGCCAGCAGCGCGGGATTGACAGGAGGCGAGCAGTACTTC. V gene TRBV2 combines with J gene TRBJ2-7; D might be TRBD1 or TRBD2, each matching 6 bases. V gave up 6 bases and J gave up 6 bases, with 18 bases separating them. Germline V lookup: CDR1 SNHLY, CDR2 FYNNEI. This CDR3 has 14 amino acids.

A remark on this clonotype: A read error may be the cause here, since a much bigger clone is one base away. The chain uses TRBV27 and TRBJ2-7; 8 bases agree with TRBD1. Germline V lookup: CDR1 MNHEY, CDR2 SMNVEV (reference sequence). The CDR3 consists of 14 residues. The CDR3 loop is CASRTPGGPYVQYF. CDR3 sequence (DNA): TGTGCCAGCAGAACTCCAGGGGGCCCCTACGTGCAGTACTTC.

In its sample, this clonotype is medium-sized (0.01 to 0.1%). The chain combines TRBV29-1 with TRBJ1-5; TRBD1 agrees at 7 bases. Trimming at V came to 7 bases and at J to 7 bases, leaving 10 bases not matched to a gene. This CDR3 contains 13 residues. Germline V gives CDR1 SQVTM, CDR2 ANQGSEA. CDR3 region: CSARQGPGQPQHF. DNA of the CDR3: TGCAGCGCTAGACAGGGCCCCGGGCAGCCCCAGCATTTT.

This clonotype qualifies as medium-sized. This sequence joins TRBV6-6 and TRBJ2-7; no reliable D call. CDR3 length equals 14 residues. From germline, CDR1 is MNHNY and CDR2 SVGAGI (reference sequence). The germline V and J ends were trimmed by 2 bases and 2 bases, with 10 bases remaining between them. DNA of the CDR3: TGTGCCAGCAGTTACCGGCAGGCCCCCTACGAGCAGTACTTC. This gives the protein CASSYRQAPYEQYF.

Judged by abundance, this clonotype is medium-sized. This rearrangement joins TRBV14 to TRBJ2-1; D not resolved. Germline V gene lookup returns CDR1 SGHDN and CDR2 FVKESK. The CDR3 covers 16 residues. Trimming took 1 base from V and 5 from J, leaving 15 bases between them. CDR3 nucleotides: TGTGCCAGCAGCCAAGTCGATCGAACCGCAGACAATGAGCAGTTCTTC. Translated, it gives CASSQVDRTADNEQFF.

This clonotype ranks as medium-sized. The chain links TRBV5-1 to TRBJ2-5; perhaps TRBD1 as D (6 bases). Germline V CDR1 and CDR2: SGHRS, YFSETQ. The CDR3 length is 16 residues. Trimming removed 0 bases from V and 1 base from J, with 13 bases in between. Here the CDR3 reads CASSLARTAFQETQYF. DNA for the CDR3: TGCGCCAGCAGCTTGGCAAGGACAGCATTCCAAGAGACCCAGTACTTC.

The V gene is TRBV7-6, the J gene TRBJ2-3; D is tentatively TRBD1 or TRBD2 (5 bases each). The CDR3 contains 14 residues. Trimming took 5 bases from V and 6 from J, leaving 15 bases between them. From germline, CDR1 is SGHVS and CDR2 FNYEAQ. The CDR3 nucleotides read TGTGCCAGCAGCCCACGGGGACCCCCGGATACGCAGTATTTT. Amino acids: CASSPRGPPDTQYF.

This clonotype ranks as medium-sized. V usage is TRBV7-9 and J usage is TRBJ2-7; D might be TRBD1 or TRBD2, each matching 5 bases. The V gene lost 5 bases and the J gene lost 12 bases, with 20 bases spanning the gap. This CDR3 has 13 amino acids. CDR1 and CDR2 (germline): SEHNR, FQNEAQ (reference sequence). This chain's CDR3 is CASSASAGAVGYF. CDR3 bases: TGTGCCAGCAGCGCCAGCGCCGGGGCGGTGGGGTACTTC. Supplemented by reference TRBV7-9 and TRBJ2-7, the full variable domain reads DTGVSQNPRHKITKRGQNVTFRCDPISEHNRLYWYRQTLGQGPEFLTYFQNEAQLEKSRLLSDRFSAERPKGSFSTLEIQRTEQGDSAMYLCASSASAGAVGYFGPGTRLTVT.

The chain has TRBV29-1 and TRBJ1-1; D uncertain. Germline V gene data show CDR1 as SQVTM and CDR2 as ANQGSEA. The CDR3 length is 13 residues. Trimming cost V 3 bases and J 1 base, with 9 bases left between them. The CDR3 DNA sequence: TGCAGCGTTGAGAGGGCCGAGAACACTGAAGCTTTCTTT. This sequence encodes CSVERAENTEAFF.

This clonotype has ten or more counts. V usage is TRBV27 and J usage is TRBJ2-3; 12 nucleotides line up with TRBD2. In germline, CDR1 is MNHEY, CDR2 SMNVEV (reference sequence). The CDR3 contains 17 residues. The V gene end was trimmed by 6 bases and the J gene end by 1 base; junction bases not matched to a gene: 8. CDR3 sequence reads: CASSLTTSGGRTDTQYF. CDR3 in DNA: TGTGCCAGCAGCCTAACGACTAGCGGGGGCCGCACAGATACGCAGTATTTT.

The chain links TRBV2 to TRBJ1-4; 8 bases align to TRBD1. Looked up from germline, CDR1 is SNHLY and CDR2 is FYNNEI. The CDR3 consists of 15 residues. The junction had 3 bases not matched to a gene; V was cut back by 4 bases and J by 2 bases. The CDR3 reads CASSARTGTNEKLFF. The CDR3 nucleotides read TGTGCCAGCAGTGCCAGGACAGGGACTAATGAAAAACTGTTTTTT.

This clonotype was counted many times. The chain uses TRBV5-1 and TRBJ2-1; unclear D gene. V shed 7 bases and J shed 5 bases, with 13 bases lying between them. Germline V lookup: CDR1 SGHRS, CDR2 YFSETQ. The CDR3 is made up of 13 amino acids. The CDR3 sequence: CASSQAQNNEQFF. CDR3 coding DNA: TGCGCCAGCTCCCAGGCCCAAAACAATGAGCAGTTCTTC.

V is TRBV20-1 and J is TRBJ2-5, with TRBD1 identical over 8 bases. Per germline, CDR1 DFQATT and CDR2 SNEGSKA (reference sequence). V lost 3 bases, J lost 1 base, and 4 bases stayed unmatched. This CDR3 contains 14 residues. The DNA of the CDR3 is TGCAGTGCTAGGGAGGGACAGGCCCAAGAGACCCAGTACTTC. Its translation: CSAREGQAQETQYF.